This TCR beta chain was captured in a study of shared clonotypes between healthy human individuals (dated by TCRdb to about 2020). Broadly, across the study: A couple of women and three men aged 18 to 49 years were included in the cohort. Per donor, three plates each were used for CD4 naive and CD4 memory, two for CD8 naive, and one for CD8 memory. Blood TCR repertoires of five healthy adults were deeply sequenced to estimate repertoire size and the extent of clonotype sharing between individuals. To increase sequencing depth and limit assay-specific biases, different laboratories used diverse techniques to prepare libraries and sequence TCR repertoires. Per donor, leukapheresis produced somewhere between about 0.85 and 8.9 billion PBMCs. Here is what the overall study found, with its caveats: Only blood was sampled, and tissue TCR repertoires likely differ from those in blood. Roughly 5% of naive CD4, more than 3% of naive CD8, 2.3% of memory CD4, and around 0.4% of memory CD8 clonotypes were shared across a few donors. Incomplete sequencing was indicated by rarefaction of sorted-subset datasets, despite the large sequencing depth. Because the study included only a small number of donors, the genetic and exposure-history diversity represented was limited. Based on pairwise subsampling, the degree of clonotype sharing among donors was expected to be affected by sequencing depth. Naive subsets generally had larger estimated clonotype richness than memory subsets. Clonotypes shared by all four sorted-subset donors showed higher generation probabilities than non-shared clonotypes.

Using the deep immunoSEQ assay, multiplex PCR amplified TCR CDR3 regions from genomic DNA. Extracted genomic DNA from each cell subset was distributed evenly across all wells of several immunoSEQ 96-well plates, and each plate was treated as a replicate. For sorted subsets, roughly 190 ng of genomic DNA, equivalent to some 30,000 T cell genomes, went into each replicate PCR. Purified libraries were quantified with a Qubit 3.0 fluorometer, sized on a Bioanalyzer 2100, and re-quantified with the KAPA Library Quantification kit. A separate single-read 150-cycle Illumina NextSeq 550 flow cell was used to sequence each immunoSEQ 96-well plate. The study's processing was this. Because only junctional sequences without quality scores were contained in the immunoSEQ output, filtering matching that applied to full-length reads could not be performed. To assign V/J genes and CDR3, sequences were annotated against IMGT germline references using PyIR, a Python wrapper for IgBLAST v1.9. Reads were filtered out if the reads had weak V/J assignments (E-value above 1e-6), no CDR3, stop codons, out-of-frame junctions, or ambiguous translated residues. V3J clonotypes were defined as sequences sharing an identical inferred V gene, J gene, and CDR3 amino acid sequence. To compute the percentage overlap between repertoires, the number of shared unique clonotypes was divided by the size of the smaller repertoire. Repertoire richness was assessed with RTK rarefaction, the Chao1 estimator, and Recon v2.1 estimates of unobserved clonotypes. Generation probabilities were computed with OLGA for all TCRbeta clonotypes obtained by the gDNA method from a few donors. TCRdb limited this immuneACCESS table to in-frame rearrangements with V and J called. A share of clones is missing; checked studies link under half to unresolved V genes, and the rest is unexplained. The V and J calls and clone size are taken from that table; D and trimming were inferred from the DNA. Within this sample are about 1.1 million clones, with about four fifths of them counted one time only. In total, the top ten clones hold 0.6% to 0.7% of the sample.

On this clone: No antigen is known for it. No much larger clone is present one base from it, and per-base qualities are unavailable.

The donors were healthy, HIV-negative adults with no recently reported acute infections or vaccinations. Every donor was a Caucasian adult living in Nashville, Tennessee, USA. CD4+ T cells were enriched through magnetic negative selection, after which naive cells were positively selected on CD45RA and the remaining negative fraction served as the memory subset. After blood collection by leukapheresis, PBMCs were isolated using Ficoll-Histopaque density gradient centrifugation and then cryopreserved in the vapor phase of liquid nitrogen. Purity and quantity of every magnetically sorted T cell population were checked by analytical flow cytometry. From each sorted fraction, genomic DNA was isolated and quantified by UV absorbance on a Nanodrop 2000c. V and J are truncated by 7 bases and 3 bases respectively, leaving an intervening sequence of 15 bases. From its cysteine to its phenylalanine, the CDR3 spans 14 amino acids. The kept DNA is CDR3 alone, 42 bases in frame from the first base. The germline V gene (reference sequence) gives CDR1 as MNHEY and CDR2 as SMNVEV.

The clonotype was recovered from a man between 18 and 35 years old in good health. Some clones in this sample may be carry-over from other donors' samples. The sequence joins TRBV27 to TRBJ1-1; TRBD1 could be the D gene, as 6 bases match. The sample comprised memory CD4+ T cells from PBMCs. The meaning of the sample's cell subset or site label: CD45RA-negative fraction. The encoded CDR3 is CASKKDRMYTEAFF. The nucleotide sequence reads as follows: TGTGCCAGCAAGAAAGACAGGATGTACACTGAAGCTTTCTTT.